Presented here are 30 T cell receptor beta chains from one specimen sequenced in a study of chemoradiotherapy in HPV16-positive cancers. Measured with immunoSEQ multiplex PCR; TCRdb has only the in-frame clones, and not every one. The data hold about 66,000 clones, with roughly 90% observed a single time. The sample was blood, taken from a patient who underwent chemoradiotherapy. These TCRs come from a human donor with HPV-associated anogenital cancer.

The CDR3 DNA reads TGTGCCAGCAGTGAAACAGGTATTGGAAACTATGGCTACACCTTC. It specifies CASSETGIGNYGYTF. This chain links TRBV9 with TRBJ1-2; weak D call: TRBD1 (5 bases). The CDR3 extends over 15 amino acids. V was cut by 5 bases and J by 2 bases, with 16 bases left in between. Per germline, CDR1 SGDLS and CDR2 YYNGEE.

The V and J genes are TRBV5-1 and TRBJ2-4; weak D call: TRBD1 (6 bases). This CDR3 comprises 15 residues. CDR1 is SGHRS, CDR2 YFSETQ, per germline. Trimming stripped 2 bases from V and 6 bases from J, with 15 bases between. Here the CDR3 DNA reads TGCGCCAGCAGCTTTGGGGATGGGACATTAAACATTCAGTACTTC. Protein: CASSFGDGTLNIQYF.

CDR3 residues: CASSSQVDGSGANVLTF. The CDR3 DNA follows: TGTGCCAGCAGCTCCCAAGTGGACGGCTCTGGGGCCAACGTCCTGACTTTC. The V call is TRBV7-9, the J call TRBJ2-6; D remains ambiguous. This CDR3 region has 17 residues. Germline V lookup: CDR1 SEHNR, CDR2 FQNEAQ (reference sequence). The V gene lost 4 bases and the J gene lost 0 bases, with 13 bases spanning the gap.

V is TRBV11-3 and J is TRBJ2-2; D is perhaps TRBD1 (7 bases). The germline gives CDR1 SGHNT, CDR2 YENEEA. The germline V and J ends were trimmed by 5 bases and 5 bases, with 18 bases remaining between them. The CDR3 is made up of 16 amino acids. The CDR3 coding sequence is TGTGCCAGCAGCATTACAGGGGACGGAGGGACCGGGGAGCTGTTTTTT. This sequence encodes CASSITGDGGTGELFF. The full variable domain, completed using reference TRBV11-3 and TRBJ2-2, is EAGVVQSPRYKIIEKKQPVAFWCNPISGHNTLYWYLQNLGQGPELLIRYENEEAVDDSQLPKDRFSAERLKGVDSTLKIQPAELGDSAVYLCASSITGDGGTGELFFGEGSRLTVL.

The chain is built from TRBV7-3 and TRBJ2-3, with D perhaps matching TRBD1 or TRBD2 (5 bases each). CDR1 and CDR2 from the germline V gene are SGHTA and FQGTGA. The CDR3 is 14 amino acids. Trimming took off 1 base at V and 1 base at J, with 6 bases between the two ends. Written as DNA, the CDR3 is TGTGCCAGCAGCTTAATGGGGGGCACAGATACGCAGTATTTT. It codes for CASSLMGGTDTQYF.

The count of this clone is one. This chain uses TRBV18 with TRBJ1-1; D ambiguous. CDR3 length equals 14 residues. The V end lost 1 base, the J end lost 1 base, and 7 bases lay between the germline ends. Germline CDR1 KGHSH, CDR2 LQKENI. The DNA of the CDR3 is TGTGCCAGCTCACCACAACAGAGGAACACTGAAGCTTTCTTT. Translating it yields CASSPQQRNTEAFF.

J is TRBJ1-3 and V is TRBV7-2; D is unresolved. Germline CDR1 and CDR2: SGHTA and FQGNSA. This CDR3 comprises 15 residues. The V and J ends lost 1 base and 0 bases respectively, with 7 bases between them. CDR3 residues: CASSLDAASGNTIYF. In nucleotides, the CDR3 is TGTGCCAGCAGCTTAGATGCCGCCTCTGGAAACACCATATATTTT.

V gene TRBV18 combines with J gene TRBJ2-1, with D possibly TRBD2 on 5 matching bases. The CDR3 is made up of 14 amino acids. V dropped 0 bases and J dropped 7 bases, with 10 bases sitting between them. The V gene's germline CDR1 is KGHSH and CDR2 LQKENI. CDR3 coding DNA: TGTGCCAGCTCACCACCGCCGGGGAGAAATGAGCAGTTCTTC. It is translated as CASSPPPGRNEQFF.

The rearrangement links TRBV10-2 to TRBJ1-1; TRBD1 is a possible D gene (6 bases). The CDR3 consists of 15 residues. Per germline, CDR1 WSHSY and CDR2 SAAADI. V was pared by 6 bases and J by 0 bases, with 14 bases between. As DNA, the CDR3 is TGCGCCAGCAGCGAAACCAGGGGAATGAACACTGAAGCTTTCTTT. This encodes CASSETRGMNTEAFF.

V usage is TRBV5-1 and J usage is TRBJ2-5; a weak D match, TRBD2 (7 bases). The germline V and J ends were trimmed by 0 bases and 2 bases, with 14 bases remaining between them. The V gene's germline CDR1 is SGHRS and CDR2 YFSETQ. The length of the CDR3 is 16 residues. CDR3 loop: CASSLDPGGHQETQYF. The CDR3 DNA is TGCGCCAGCAGCTTGGATCCGGGGGGCCATCAAGAGACCCAGTACTTC.

The genes are TRBV19 and TRBJ2-1; tentatively, D is TRBD1 (5 bases). Trimming took off 4 bases at V and 10 bases at J, with 14 bases between the two ends. This CDR3 is 13 amino acids long. Germline V gives CDR1 LNHDA, CDR2 SQIVND (reference sequence). CDR3 loop: CASSTLYAGEQFF. As DNA, the CDR3 is TGTGCCAGTAGTACGTTGTACGCAGGGGAGCAGTTCTTC.

This chain connects TRBV10-2 to TRBJ1-3; no definite D call. The germline V and J ends were trimmed by 0 bases and 2 bases, with 8 bases remaining between them. Germline V CDR1 and CDR2: WSHSY, SAAADI. CDR3 size: 15 residues. CDR3 DNA: TGCGCCAGCAGTGAGTCGAGTACACCTGGAAACACCATATATTTT. Translating it yields CASSESSTPGNTIYF.

The chain uses TRBV4-1 and TRBJ2-3; TRBD1 aligns across 11 bases. Germline trimming cut 4 bases from V and 3 bases from J; bases unmatched to any gene: 9. Per germline, CDR1 MGHRA and CDR2 YSYEKL. The CDR3 is 17 residues long. The CDR3 nucleotides read TGCGCCAGCAGCCTTAGTCCGGGACAGGGGGTAACAGATACGCAGTATTTT. Its translation: CASSLSPGQGVTDTQYF.

The V gene is TRBV29-1, the J gene TRBJ2-3; D gene uncertain. The CDR3 has 14 residues. With 5 bases removed from V and 1 base from J, the gap between germline ends came to 13 bases. Per the germline V gene, CDR1 is SQVTM and CDR2 is ANQGSEA. CDR3 DNA: TGCAGCGTTTACCCCTGGGCCGGCACAGATACGCAGTATTTT. It is translated as CSVYPWAGTDTQYF.

The V call is TRBV6-6, the J call TRBJ1-2; the D gene is possibly TRBD1 (6 bases). Germline CDR1 and CDR2: MNHNY and SVGAGI (reference sequence). V lost 2 bases, J lost 1 base, and 8 bases lay in between. CDR3 length equals 14 residues. The CDR3: CASSYGTNNYGYTF. The CDR3 DNA reads TGTGCCAGCAGTTACGGGACAAATAACTATGGCTACACCTTC.

V gene TRBV6-5 combines with J gene TRBJ1-1; D unresolved. The germline V gene has CDR1 MNHEY and CDR2 SVGAGI. The CDR3 consists of 13 residues. V was trimmed by 0 bases and J by 5 bases, leaving 7 bases between them. The CDR3 region has the DNA TGTGCCAGCAGTTACTCGTGGGATACTGAAGCTTTCTTT. Amino acids: CASSYSWDTEAFF.

The rearrangement links TRBV5-4 to TRBJ2-3; D is uncertain. Trimming removed 3 bases from V and 2 bases from J, with 10 bases in between. Looked up from germline, CDR1 is SGHNT and CDR2 is YYREEE (reference sequence). The CDR3 has 14 residues. CDR3 DNA sequence: TGTGCCAGCAGCTCGGCACAGTACACAGATACGCAGTATTTT. This gives the protein CASSSAQYTDTQYF. Based on the CDR3 plus reference TRBV5-4 and TRBJ2-3, the full variable domain is ETGVTQSPTHLIKTRGQQVTLRCSSQSGHNTVSWYQQALGQGPQFIFQYYREEENGRGNFPPRFSGLQFPNYSSELNVNALELDDSALYLCASSSAQYTDTQYFGPGTRLTVL.

This clone was counted a single time. The chain employs TRBV7-8 and TRBJ1-4; the match to TRBD1 covers 8 bases. CDR3 size: 16 residues. The V gene's germline CDR1 is SGHVS and CDR2 FQNEAQ. With V trimmed by 3 bases and J by 3 bases, 6 bases remained unmatched. In DNA, the CDR3 is TGTGCCAGCAGCTTCCAGGGGGCATGGTCTAATGAAAAACTGTTTTTT. It codes for CASSFQGAWSNEKLFF.

The DNA for the CDR3 is TGTGCCAGCCGAAGCCCGAGGGTTTCCTATGGCTACACCTTC. Translating it yields CASRSPRVSYGYTF. The gene calls are TRBV11-2 and TRBJ1-2; D not resolved. V shed 8 bases and J shed 4 bases, with 17 bases lying between them. Germline CDR1 is SGHAT and CDR2 is FQNNGV. The CDR3 spans 14 residues.

J is TRBJ2-7 and V is TRBV11-2, with unresolved D. This CDR3 has 13 amino acids. CDR1 and CDR2 from the germline V gene are SGHAT and FQNNGV. Trimming stripped 2 bases from V and 7 bases from J, with 12 bases between. The CDR3 here is CASSLSRAQEQYF. As DNA, the CDR3 is TGTGCCAGCAGCTTATCCCGGGCTCAGGAGCAGTACTTC.

The V and J genes are TRBV28 and TRBJ2-5; 7 bases match TRBD1. Unmatched junction bases numbered 2, after V lost 4 bases and J lost 3 bases. CDR1 and CDR2 (germline): MDHEN, SYDVKM. This CDR3 region has 13 residues. The CDR3 reads CASSSGGEETQYF. CDR3 bases: TGTGCCAGCAGTTCAGGGGGAGAAGAGACCCAGTACTTC.

The J gene is TRBJ2-3, the V gene TRBV27, with 10 bases aligning to TRBD2. Germline loops: CDR1 MNHEY, CDR2 SMNVEV (reference sequence). This CDR3 region has 11 residues. V shed 8 bases and J 9 bases; nucleotides not matched to a gene: 2. The chain's CDR3 is CASLAGETQYF. The DNA for the CDR3 is TGTGCCAGCCTAGCGGGAGAGACGCAGTATTTT.

The gene calls are TRBV7-2 and TRBJ2-2; TRBD1 is a possible D gene (6 bases). Trimming left V 5 bases short and J 5 bases short, with 15 bases between. The CDR3 length is 15 residues. Germline V gene sequence: CDR1 SGHTA, CDR2 FQGNSA. The CDR3 spells CASSRNRVGTGELFF. CDR3 bases: TGTGCCAGCAGCCGCAACAGGGTTGGTACCGGGGAGCTGTTTTTT.

The chain is built from TRBV14 and TRBJ1-2; D is unclear. The CDR3 is 13 amino acids. Trimming cost V 0 bases and J 1 base, with 3 bases left between them. Germline V gene sequence: CDR1 SGHDN, CDR2 FVKESK. CDR3 in DNA: TGTGCCAGCAGCCAAGAGAATAACTATGGCTACACCTTC. Encoded protein: CASSQENNYGYTF.

The chain recombines TRBV5-5 with TRBJ2-7, with D possibly being TRBD2 (7 bases). In germline, CDR1 is SGHKS, CDR2 YYEKEE (reference sequence). V gave up 0 bases and J gave up 2 bases, with 12 bases separating them. The length of the CDR3 is 15 residues. This chain's CDR3 is CASSLEQGGTYEQYF. The CDR3 coding sequence is TGTGCCAGCAGCTTGGAACAGGGAGGGACCTACGAGCAGTACTTC.

The chain is built from TRBV11-2 and TRBJ2-7; a weak D match, TRBD2 (6 bases). Trimming pared 0 bases from V and 3 bases from J, leaving 12 bases between. The CDR3 consists of 15 residues. Germline V lookup: CDR1 SGHAT, CDR2 FQNNGV. The CDR3 spells CASSLDLGGYYEQYF. CDR3 bases: TGTGCCAGCAGCTTAGATCTCGGAGGGTACTACGAGCAGTACTTC. Full variable domain (rest looked up from reference TRBV11-2 and TRBJ2-7): EAGVAQSPRYKIIEKRQSVAFWCNPISGHATLYWYQQILGQGPKLLIQFQNNGVVDDSQLPKDRFSAERLKGVDSTLKIQPAKLEDSAVYLCASSLDLGGYYEQYFGPGTRLTVT.

This clone was counted a single time. The chain recombines TRBV6-5 with TRBJ2-7; 7 bases are shared with TRBD2. Germline assignment: CDR1 MNHEY and CDR2 SVGAGI. J lost 3 bases, V lost 4 bases, and 3 bases had no gene match. This CDR3 is 13 amino acids long. For the CDR3, the DNA is TGTGCCAGCAGTTTTGCTAGCGGCTACGAGCAGTACTTC. Residues: CASSFASGYEQYF.

V and J are TRBV18 and TRBJ2-1; D may be TRBD1 (6 bases). The CDR3 runs to 15 residues. The ends were cut back, 5 bases at V and 6 bases at J, with 17 bases in the middle. The germline CDR1 and CDR2 sequences are KGHSH and LQKENI. The CDR3 reads CASSGSTGTFNEQFF. DNA of the CDR3: TGTGCCAGCTCAGGGTCAACAGGGACCTTCAATGAGCAGTTCTTC.

V and J are TRBV27 and TRBJ2-3; D possibly corresponds to TRBD1 (5 bases). CDR1 MNHEY and CDR2 SMNVEV come from the germline V gene (reference sequence). This CDR3 comprises 17 residues. The V end was cut by 3 bases, the J end by 2 bases, with 18 bases between. CDR3 residues: CASSLPQGYSNTDTQYF. In DNA, the CDR3 is TGTGCCAGCAGTTTGCCGCAGGGCTATTCAAACACAGATACGCAGTATTTT.

The chain has TRBV10-3 and TRBJ2-5; D may correspond to TRBD1 or TRBD2 (6 bases each). Per the germline V gene, CDR1 is ENHRY and CDR2 is SYGVKD. With 6 bases removed from V and 5 bases from J, the gap between germline ends came to 13 bases. CDR3 length: 13 amino acids. For the CDR3, the DNA is TGTGCCATCAGGCCTCAGGGGAGGGAGACCCAGTACTTC. Translating it yields CAIRPQGRETQYF.